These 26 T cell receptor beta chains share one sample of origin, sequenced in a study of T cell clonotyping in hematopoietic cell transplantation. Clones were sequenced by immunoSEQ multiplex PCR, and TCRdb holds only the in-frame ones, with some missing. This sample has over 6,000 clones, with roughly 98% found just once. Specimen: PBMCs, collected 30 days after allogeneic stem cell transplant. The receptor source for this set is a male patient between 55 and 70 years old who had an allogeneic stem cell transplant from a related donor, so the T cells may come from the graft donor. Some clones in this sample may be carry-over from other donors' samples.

The CDR3 coding sequence is TGTGCCAGCAGTGAATGGGGGACTAGCGGATACGAGCAGTACTTC. It is translated as CASSEWGTSGYEQYF. The V and J genes are TRBV25-1 and TRBJ2-7; 11 bases match TRBD2. J lost 4 bases, V lost 1 base, and 3 bases had no gene match. Germline V gene data show CDR1 as MGHDK and CDR2 as SYGVNS. The CDR3 is 15 residues long.

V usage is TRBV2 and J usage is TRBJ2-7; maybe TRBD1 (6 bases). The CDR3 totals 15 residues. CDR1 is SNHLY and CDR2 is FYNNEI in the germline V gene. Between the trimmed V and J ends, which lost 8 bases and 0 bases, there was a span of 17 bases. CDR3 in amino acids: CASHITGQNSYEQYF. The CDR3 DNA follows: TGTGCCAGCCACATTACCGGACAGAACTCCTACGAGCAGTACTTC.

CDR3 protein: CASSLGLALDTQYF. The CDR3, as DNA: TGTGCCAGCAGCTTAGGACTAGCCCTAGATACGCAGTATTTT. This chain links TRBV7-3 with TRBJ2-3, with TRBD2 identical over 8 bases. The CDR3 is 14 residues long. V dropped 2 bases and J dropped 5; count of bases not matched to a gene: 3. Germline loops: CDR1 SGHTA, CDR2 FQGTGA. The full variable domain, its missing parts supplied by reference TRBV7-3 and TRBJ2-3, is GAGVSQTPSNKVTEKGKYVELRCDPISGHTALYWYRQSLGQGPEFLIYFQGTGAADDSGLPNDRFFAVRPEGSVSTLKIQRTERGDSAVYLCASSLGLALDTQYFGPGTRLTVL.

The CDR3 sequence: CASSKEQGPGELFF. CDR3 bases: TGTGCCAGCAGCAAAGAACAGGGCCCCGGGGAGCTGTTTTTT. This chain connects TRBV5-4 to TRBJ2-2, with D perhaps matching TRBD1 (6 bases). Trimming took off 4 bases at V and 6 bases at J, with 13 bases between the two ends. Germline V gene data show CDR1 as SGHNT and CDR2 as YYREEE (reference sequence). The CDR3 has 14 residues. The whole variable domain, remainder taken from reference TRBV5-4 and TRBJ2-2, is ETGVTQSPTHLIKTRGQQVTLRCSSQSGHNTVSWYQQALGQGPQFIFQYYREEENGRGNFPPRFSGLQFPNYSSELNVNALELDDSALYLCASSKEQGPGELFFGEGSRLTVL.

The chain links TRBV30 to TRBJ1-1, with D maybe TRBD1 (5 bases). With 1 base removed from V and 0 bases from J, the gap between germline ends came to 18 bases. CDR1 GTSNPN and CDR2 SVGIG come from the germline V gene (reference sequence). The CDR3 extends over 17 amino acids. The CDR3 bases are TGTGCCTGGAGTGGGTTTGGAACAGAGGGGATGAACACTGAAGCTTTCTTT. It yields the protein CAWSGFGTEGMNTEAFF.

For the CDR3, the DNA is TGCAGCGTGACACAGGGAGGAGATCAGCCCCAGCATTTT. Residues: CSVTQGGDQPQHF. This sequence joins TRBV29-1 and TRBJ1-5, with a weak D call TRBD1 (6 bases). Trimming removed 6 bases from V and 5 bases from J, with 14 bases in between. Germline CDR1 SQVTM, CDR2 ANQGSEA. The CDR3 runs 13 residues.

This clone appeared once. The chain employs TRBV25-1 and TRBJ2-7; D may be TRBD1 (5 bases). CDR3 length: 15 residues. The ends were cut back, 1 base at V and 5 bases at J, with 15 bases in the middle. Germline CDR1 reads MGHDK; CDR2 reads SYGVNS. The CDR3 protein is CASSELDNERNEQYF. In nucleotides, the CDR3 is TGTGCCAGCAGTGAATTGGACAACGAAAGGAACGAGCAGTACTTC.

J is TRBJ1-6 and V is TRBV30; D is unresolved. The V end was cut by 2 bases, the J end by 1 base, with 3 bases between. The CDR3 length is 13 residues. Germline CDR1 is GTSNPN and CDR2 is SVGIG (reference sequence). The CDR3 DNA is TGTGCCTGGAGTCCGTCCTATAATTCACCCCTCCACTTT. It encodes CAWSPSYNSPLHF.

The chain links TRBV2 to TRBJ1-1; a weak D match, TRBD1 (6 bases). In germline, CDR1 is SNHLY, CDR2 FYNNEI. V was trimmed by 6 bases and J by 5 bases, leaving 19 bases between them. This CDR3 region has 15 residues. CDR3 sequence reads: CASRVGPATGTEAFF. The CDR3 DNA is TGTGCCAGCAGAGTTGGACCGGCAACAGGGACTGAAGCTTTCTTT.

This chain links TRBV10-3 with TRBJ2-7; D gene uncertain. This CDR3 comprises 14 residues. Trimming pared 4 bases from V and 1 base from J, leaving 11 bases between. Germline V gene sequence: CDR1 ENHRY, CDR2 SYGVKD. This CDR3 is CAISASLESYEQYF. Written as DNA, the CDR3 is TGTGCCATCAGTGCTTCGCTAGAATCCTACGAGCAGTACTTC.

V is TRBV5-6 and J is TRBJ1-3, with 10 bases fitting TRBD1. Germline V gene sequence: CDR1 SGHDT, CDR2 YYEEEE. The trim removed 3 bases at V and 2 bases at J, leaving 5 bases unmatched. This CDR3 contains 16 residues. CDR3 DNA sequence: TGTGCCAGCAGCTGGGGGGACAGGGGAACTGGAAACACCATATATTTT. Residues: CASSWGDRGTGNTIYF.

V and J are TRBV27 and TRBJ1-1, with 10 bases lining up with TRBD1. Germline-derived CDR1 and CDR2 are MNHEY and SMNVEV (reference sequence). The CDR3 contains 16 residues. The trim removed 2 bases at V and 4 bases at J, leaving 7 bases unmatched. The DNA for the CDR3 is TGTGCCAGCAGTTTAGGACAGGGGGGTCGGGTCACTGAAGCTTTCTTT. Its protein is CASSLGQGGRVTEAFF.

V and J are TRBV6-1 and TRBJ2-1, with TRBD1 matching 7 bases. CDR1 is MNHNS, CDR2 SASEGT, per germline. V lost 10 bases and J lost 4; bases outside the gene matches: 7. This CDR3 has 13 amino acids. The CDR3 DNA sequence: TGTGCCACCGACCGGGACAGATACAATGAGCAGTTCTTC. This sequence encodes CATDRDRYNEQFF.

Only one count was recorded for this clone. In DNA, the CDR3 is TGTGCCAGCAGCTTCGGGGGCGCGGACGGTCAGCCCCAGCATTTT. This gives the protein CASSFGGADGQPQHF. The chain combines TRBV5-5 with TRBJ1-5; tentative D call: TRBD1 (6 bases). The CDR3 spans 15 residues. CDR1 is SGHKS and CDR2 is YYEKEE in the germline V gene (reference sequence). The V gene lost 2 bases and the J gene lost 6 bases, with 15 bases spanning the gap.

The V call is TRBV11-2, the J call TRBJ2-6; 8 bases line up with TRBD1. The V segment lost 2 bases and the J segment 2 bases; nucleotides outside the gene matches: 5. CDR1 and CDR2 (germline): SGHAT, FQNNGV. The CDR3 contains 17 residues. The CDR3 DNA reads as TGTGCCAGCAGCTTATACGGACAGGGTCCTGGGGCCAACGTCCTGACTTTC. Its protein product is CASSLYGQGPGANVLTF.

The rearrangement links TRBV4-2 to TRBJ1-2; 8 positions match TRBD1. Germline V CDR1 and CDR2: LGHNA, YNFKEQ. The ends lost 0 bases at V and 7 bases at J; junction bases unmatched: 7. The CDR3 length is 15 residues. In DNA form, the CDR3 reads TGTGCCAGCAGCCAAGAGTGGCAGGGGGCATTTGGCTACACCTTC. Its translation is CASSQEWQGAFGYTF.

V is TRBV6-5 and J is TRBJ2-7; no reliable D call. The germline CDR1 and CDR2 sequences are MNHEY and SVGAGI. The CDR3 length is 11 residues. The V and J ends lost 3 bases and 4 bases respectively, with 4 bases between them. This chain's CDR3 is CASSYRYEQYF. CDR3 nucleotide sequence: TGTGCCAGCAGTTATCGTTACGAGCAGTACTTC.

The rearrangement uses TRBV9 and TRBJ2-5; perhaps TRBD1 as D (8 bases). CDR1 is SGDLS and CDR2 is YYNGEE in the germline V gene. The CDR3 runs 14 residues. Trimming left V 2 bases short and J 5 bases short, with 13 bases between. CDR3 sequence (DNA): TGTGCCAGCAGCGTGGGGGGGGACAGGGAGACCCAGTACTTC. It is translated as CASSVGGDRETQYF.

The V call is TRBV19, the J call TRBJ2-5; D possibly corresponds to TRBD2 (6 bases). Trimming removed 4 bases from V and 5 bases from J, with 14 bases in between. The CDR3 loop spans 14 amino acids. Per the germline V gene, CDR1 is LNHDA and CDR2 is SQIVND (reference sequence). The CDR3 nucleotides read TGTGCCAGTAGTAGAAAAGGGACTTGGGAGACCCAGTACTTC. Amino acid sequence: CASSRKGTWETQYF.

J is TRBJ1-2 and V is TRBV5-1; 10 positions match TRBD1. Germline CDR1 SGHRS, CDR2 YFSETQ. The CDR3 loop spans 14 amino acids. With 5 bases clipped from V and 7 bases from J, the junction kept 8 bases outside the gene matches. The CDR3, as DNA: TGCGCCAGCAGGGCGACAGGGGGCCTGCCTGGCTACACCTTC. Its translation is CASRATGGLPGYTF.

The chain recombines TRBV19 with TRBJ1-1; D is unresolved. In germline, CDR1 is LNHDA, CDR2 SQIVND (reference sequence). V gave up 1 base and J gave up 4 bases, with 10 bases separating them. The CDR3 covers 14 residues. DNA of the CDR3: TGTGCCAGTAGTATAGTAAAGTGGAGCACTGAAGCTTTCTTT. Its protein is CASSIVKWSTEAFF.

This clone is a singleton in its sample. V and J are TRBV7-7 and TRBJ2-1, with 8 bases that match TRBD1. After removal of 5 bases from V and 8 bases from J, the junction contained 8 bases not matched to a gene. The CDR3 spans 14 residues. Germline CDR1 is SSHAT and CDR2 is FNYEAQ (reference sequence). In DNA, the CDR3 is TGTGCCAGCAGCATAGACAGGGGAAGCGATGAGCAGTTCTTC. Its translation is CASSIDRGSDEQFF.

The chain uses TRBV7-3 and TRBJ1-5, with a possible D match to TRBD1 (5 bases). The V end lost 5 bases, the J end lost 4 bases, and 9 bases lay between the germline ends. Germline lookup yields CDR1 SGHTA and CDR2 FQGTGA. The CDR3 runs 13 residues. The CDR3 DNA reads TGTGCCAGCAGCAGCGGGGCTAATCAGCCCCAGCATTTT. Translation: CASSSGANQPQHF.

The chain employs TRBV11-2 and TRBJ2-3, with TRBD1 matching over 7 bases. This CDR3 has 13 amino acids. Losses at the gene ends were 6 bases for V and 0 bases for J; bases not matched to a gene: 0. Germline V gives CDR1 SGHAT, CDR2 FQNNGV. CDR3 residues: CASRTGSTDTQYF. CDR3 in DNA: TGTGCCAGCAGGACAGGGAGCACAGATACGCAGTATTTT.

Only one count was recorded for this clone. Here the CDR3 DNA reads TGCGCCAGCAGCGGAGGGAATGAAGCTTTCTTT. Its protein product is CASSGGNEAFF. The rearrangement links TRBV4-3 to TRBJ1-1; D is ambiguous. The length of the CDR3 is 11 residues. The germline V gene has CDR1 LGHNA and CDR2 YSLEER. Trimming removed 5 bases at V and 7 bases at J, with 8 bases between.

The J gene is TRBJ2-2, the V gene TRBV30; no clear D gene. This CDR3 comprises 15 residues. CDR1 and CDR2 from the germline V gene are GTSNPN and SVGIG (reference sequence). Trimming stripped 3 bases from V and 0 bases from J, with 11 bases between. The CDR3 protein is CAWRARSSNTGELFF. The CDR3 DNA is TGTGCCTGGAGAGCCCGAAGCTCGAACACCGGGGAGCTGTTTTTT.